This T cell receptor beta chain was profiled in a study of blood T cell repertoires in COVID-19. This clone was counted once. The V gene's germline CDR1 is SNHLY and CDR2 FYNNEI. CDR3 length equals 14 residues. The V gene lost 2 bases and the J gene lost 4 bases, with 11 bases spanning the gap. Produced via immunoSEQ multiplex PCR; TCRdb's table is partial and in-frame only. Here the sample spans some 150,000 clones, approximately 84% being singletons. The sample comprised peripheral blood. The source of this sequence is a human donor with acute or convalescent COVID-19. The donor label of this sample is uncertain. The chain has TRBV2 and TRBJ1-2; tentative D call: TRBD1 (5 bases). The CDR3 loop reads CASSEQGVSYGYTF. CDR3 coding DNA: TGTGCCAGCAGTGAACAGGGCGTGAGCTATGGCTACACCTTC.